This T cell receptor (beta chain) was documented in a study of cytomegalovirus exposure and HLA in healthy donors (dated by TCRdb to 2016 to 2017). Regarding the research as a whole: A later analysis indicated that the 130 or so validation repertoires were generated on the platform also employed for the 700 or so repertoires of the first cohort. The study aimed to test whether cataloging public T cell receptors could reveal signatures of past pathogen exposure. Along with the roughly 670-subject first cohort, a separate validation cohort of some 130 different subjects was used. The study combined high-throughput TCR immunosequencing, statistical association of individual TCRs with disease status, and machine learning to predict cytomegalovirus infection status. What the study reported, not specific to this receptor: In vitro tests confirmed that a few of the cytomegalovirus-associated TCR beta chains recognize cytomegalovirus antigens. In the study, some 160 TCR beta chains were listed as associated with cytomegalovirus. All 120 or so repertoires were used to score co-occurrence in the validation cohort in a later analysis, because that analysis had no HLA typing for the cohort. The classifier was reported to diagnose cytomegalovirus status with high specificity and sensitivity in both the original and validation cohorts. It was suggested by the authors that the approach could potentially be generalized to other disease states and immunological phenotypes. Across donors, most TCR sequences were observed very rarely, whereas some public TCRs were present in many individuals. In a later analysis, TCRs clustered in the first cohort were found to also tend to co-occur in the 120 or so validation repertoires, with 94% of cluster scores above 0.

As for this clone: Its cognate antigen has yet to be identified. No quality values exist for individual bases; no much larger clone is one base distant.

The donors belonged to the validation cohort of approximately 130 subjects, which was separate from the roughly 680-subject first cohort. V has 1 base trimmed and J has 4 bases trimmed; junction bases matching no gene number 11. The CDR3 numbers 17 residues from cysteine through phenylalanine. Only the CDR3 DNA is retained, 51 bases long and in frame from the first base. CDR1 LGHNA and CDR2 YNFKEQ are derived from the germline V gene. Receptor libraries were prepared by the immunoSEQ multiplex PCR assay. The study's processing was this. A statistical classification framework was developed to diagnose cytomegalovirus status using the catalog of TCR beta chain sequences. This is the immuneACCESS table as TCRdb keeps it, with only in-frame sequences that have V and J called. A part of the clones is gone; compared with another copy, unresolved V genes explain less than half, and the rest is unexplained. The DNA gave D and trimming, while V, J and clone size come from that table. The sample table lists over 150,000 clones, approximately 86% of them with a count of one. The ten biggest clones cover about 2.2% of the sample.

This TCR was recovered from a human donor in good health. The sequenced sample consisted of PBMCs. The chain couples TRBV4-2 to TRBJ1-1; TRBD1 fits 8 bases in the junction. In nucleotide form, the sequence is TGTGCCAGCAGCCAAGTTAGCGCGGACAGGGAAGGCACTGAAGCTTTCTTT. It encodes CASSQVSADREGTEAFF.